This is a list of T cell receptor beta chains from one sample in a study of tumor and adjacent non-tumor tissue in lung cancer. TCRdb analysed the multiplex PCR reads with MiXCR anew, one entry per CDR3 protein. The profile shows 100,000 or so distinct CDR3 sequences, about 80% of them singletons. Input material: distant non-tumor lung tissue. These receptors were obtained from a man in his sixties with small cell lung cancer. CDR3s include the opening cysteine and the closing phenylalanine or tryptophan. A D gene is named only where the DNA matches it firmly. Size is omitted from some rows. Given values are once, few, many or a class for expanded clones.

D gene: -
clone size: -
J gene: TRBJ2-7
V gene: TRBV12-3/TRBV12-4
CDR3 DNA: TGTGCTAGCAATTTAATAAGCACCAACGAGCAGTACTTC
CDR3 protein: CASNLISTNEQYF

D gene: -
clone size: -
J gene: TRBJ1-1
V gene: TRBV10-3
CDR3 DNA: -
CDR3 protein: CAISESFGQGASEAIF

D gene: -
clone size: -
J gene: TRBJ2-2
V gene: TRBV12-3/TRBV12-4
CDR3 DNA: TGTGCCAGCAGTTTGTCACGGGGAAGCACAGGGGAGCTGTTTTTT
CDR3 protein: CASSLSRGSTGELFF

D gene: -
clone size: few
J gene: TRBJ2-7
V gene: TRBV20-1
CDR3 DNA: TGCAGTGCTAGTGCGGTCACCTACGAGCGGTACTTC
CDR3 protein: CSASAVTYERYF

D gene: -
clone size: once
J gene: TRBJ2-7
V gene: TRBV20-1
CDR3 DNA: TGCAGAGCTCTACAGGCCTACGAGCAGAACTTC
CDR3 protein: CRALQAYEQNF

D gene: -
clone size: -
J gene: TRBJ2-3
V gene: TRBV7-3
CDR3 DNA: TGTGTCAGCAGCTCCCGACTGGGTGTAGGAAATACGCAGTATTTT
CDR3 protein: CVSSSRLGVGNTQYF

D gene: -
clone size: -
J gene: TRBJ1-2
V gene: TRBV6-2/TRBV6-3
CDR3 DNA: TGTGCCACCCAAACCATCTATGGCTACACCTTC
CDR3 protein: CATQTIYGYTF

D gene: -
clone size: -
J gene: TRBJ1-2
V gene: TRBV29-1
CDR3 DNA: TGCAGCGTCGAGCGGGGGGACTATGACTACACCTTC
CDR3 protein: CSVERGDYDYTF

D gene: TRBD1
clone size: -
J gene: TRBJ1-5
V gene: TRBV12-3/TRBV12-4
CDR3 DNA: TGTGCCGGCAACCGACAGGGGGGAGGTCAGCCCCAGCATTTT
CDR3 protein: CAGNRQGGGQPQHF

D gene: -
clone size: -
J gene: TRBJ2-1
V gene: TRBV7-8
CDR3 DNA: TGTGCCAGCATCGTCCCGAAGACTAATGAACAGTTCTTC
CDR3 protein: CASIVPKTNEQFF

D gene: -
clone size: few
J gene: TRBJ1-4
V gene: TRBV7-9
CDR3 DNA: TGTGCCAGCACCCGATATGAAAAACTGTTTTTT
CDR3 protein: CASTRYEKLFF

D gene: TRBD2
clone size: -
J gene: TRBJ2-5
V gene: TRBV12-3/TRBV12-4
CDR3 DNA: TGTGCCTGCAGTCCTGGGACTAGCGGGAGAGGGGAGACCCAGTACTTC
CDR3 protein: CACSPGTSGRGETQYF

D gene: -
clone size: many
J gene: TRBJ1-5
V gene: TRBV30
CDR3 DNA: TGTGCCTGGAGTGGGGGGGGCGGTCAGCCCCAGCATTTT
CDR3 protein: CAWSGGGGQPQHF

D gene: -
clone size: many
J gene: TRBJ2-5
V gene: TRBV5-4
CDR3 DNA: TGTGCCAGCAGCTTCACAGAGACCCAGTACTTC
CDR3 protein: CASSFTETQYF

D gene: -
clone size: -
J gene: TRBJ2-3
V gene: TRBV10-3
CDR3 DNA: TGTGCCATCAGTTCCCCAAGGGCTAACACAGATACGCAGTATTTT
CDR3 protein: CAISSPRANTDTQYF

D gene: TRBD2
clone size: many
J gene: TRBJ2-3
V gene: TRBV30
CDR3 DNA: TGTGCCTGGAGACTAGCGGGAGGATCGGATACGCAGTATTTT
CDR3 protein: CAWRLAGGSDTQYF

D gene: TRBD2
clone size: -
J gene: TRBJ2-1
V gene: TRBV11-2
CDR3 DNA: TGTGTCAGTAGCTTAGGAGTAGCGGGAGGCTACTACTACAATGAGCGGTTCTTC
CDR3 protein: CVSSLGVAGGYYYNERFF

D gene: TRBD1
clone size: -
J gene: TRBJ1-1
V gene: TRBV10-2
CDR3 DNA: TGCGCCAGCAGGGACAGGGAGGGGAACAGTGAAGATTTCTTT
CDR3 protein: CASRDREGNSEDFF

D gene: TRBD1
clone size: many
J gene: TRBJ2-5
V gene: TRBV7-9
CDR3 DNA: TGTGCCAGCAGCCGGGGACAGGGCGAGACCCAGTACTTC
CDR3 protein: CASSRGQGETQYF

D gene: -
clone size: -
J gene: TRBJ2-3
V gene: TRBV28
CDR3 DNA: TGCGCCATCAGTTATGGGGCGCGTTTTACAGATATGCAGTATTTT
CDR3 protein: CAISYGARFTDMQYF

D gene: -
clone size: -
J gene: TRBJ2-5
V gene: TRBV21-1
CDR3 DNA: TGTGCCAGCAGCAAATATACACGGACTGAATATCAAGAGATCCAGTACTTC
CDR3 protein: CASSKYTRTEYQEIQYF

D gene: TRBD2
clone size: -
J gene: TRBJ2-1
V gene: TRBV6-1
CDR3 DNA: TGTGCCAGCAGTGGGAGCGGGGGGAGATACAATGAGCAATTCTTC
CDR3 protein: CASSGSGGRYNEQFF

D gene: -
clone size: -
J gene: TRBJ2-5
V gene: TRBV6-1
CDR3 DNA: TGTGCCTCCAGCCGGGCAAACCAAGAGGTCCAGTACTTC
CDR3 protein: CASSRANQEVQYF

D gene: -
clone size: -
J gene: TRBJ2-3
V gene: TRBV12-3/TRBV12-4
CDR3 DNA: TGTGCCAGCAGTTTCTCGATGACTGATACGCAGTATTTT
CDR3 protein: CASSFSMTDTQYF

D gene: TRBD2
clone size: -
J gene: TRBJ2-2
V gene: TRBV11-3
CDR3 DNA: TGTGCCAGTACTCGTGATGACACGGAACTAGCGGGTCGCACCGGGGAGCTGTTTTTT
CDR3 protein: CASTRDDTELAGRTGELFF

D gene: -
clone size: -
J gene: TRBJ2-2
V gene: TRBV12-3/TRBV12-4
CDR3 DNA: TGTACCAGCAACTCTACTCAGATCACCGGGGAGCTGTCTTTT
CDR3 protein: CTSNSTQITGELSF

D gene: -
clone size: -
J gene: TRBJ2-3
V gene: TRBV6-1
CDR3 DNA: TGTGCCAGGAGTTCCCTAGGGGCGGGACTCTTGGACTCGGAGCAGCAGTATTTT
CDR3 protein: CARSSLGAGLLDSEQQYF

D gene: -
clone size: -
J gene: TRBJ1-2
V gene: TRBV12-3/TRBV12-4
CDR3 DNA: TGTGCCAGCAGTTACTCCAGGACAAGGGAAGGCTACATCTTC
CDR3 protein: CASSYSRTREGYIF

D gene: -
clone size: -
J gene: TRBJ2-7
V gene: TRBV4-1
CDR3 DNA: TGCGCCAGCAGCCAAGATGCCGGGACACCCTCCCACGAGGAGTACTTC
CDR3 protein: CASSQDAGTPSHEEYF

D gene: TRBD2
clone size: -
J gene: TRBJ2-3
V gene: TRBV7-8
CDR3 DNA: TGTGCCAGCAGCTTTGGGGCCAGCGGGAGCGTAGATACGCAGTTTTTT
CDR3 protein: CASSFGASGSVDTQFF

D gene: TRBD2
clone size: -
J gene: TRBJ2-3
V gene: TRBV2
CDR3 DNA: TGTGCCATCAGGCTACTAGCGGGAGATTCAGATACGCAGTATTTT
CDR3 protein: CAIRLLAGDSDTQYF

D gene: -
clone size: -
J gene: TRBJ2-3
V gene: TRBV10-3
CDR3 DNA: TGTGCCATCAGAGCTACCTCATATACGCAATATTTT
CDR3 protein: CAIRATSYTQYF

D gene: TRBD2
clone size: -
J gene: TRBJ2-2
V gene: TRBV5-4
CDR3 DNA: TGTGTCAGCAGCGACGGGACTAGCCGAAACACCGGGGAGTTGTTTTTT
CDR3 protein: CVSSDGTSRNTGELFF

D gene: -
clone size: -
J gene: TRBJ2-5
V gene: TRBV11-2
CDR3 DNA: TGTGCCGGCAGCTTAGGGCGGTACTTGGGGGGTGAGAGCCACTACTTC
CDR3 protein: CAGSLGRYLGGESHYF

D gene: -
clone size: -
J gene: TRBJ2-2
V gene: TRBV4-2
CDR3 DNA: TGTGCTAGCAGCCAAGGAGGTGGTGGATCCACCGGGGAGCAGTTTTTT
CDR3 protein: CASSQGGGGSTGEQFF

D gene: TRBD1
clone size: -
J gene: TRBJ2-3
V gene: TRBV29-1
CDR3 DNA: TGCAGCGAGGGACAGGCTCGGGGAGATACACAGTATTTT
CDR3 protein: CSEGQARGDTQYF

D gene: TRBD1
clone size: -
J gene: TRBJ1-6
V gene: TRBV11-3
CDR3 DNA: TGTGCCAGCAGCCAGTACAGGGACAGGGTCTCCACTCGAACATATTCACCCCTCCACTTT
CDR3 protein: CASSQYRDRVSTRTYSPLHF

D gene: TRBD1
clone size: -
J gene: TRBJ2-1
V gene: TRBV30
CDR3 DNA: TGTGCTCGGGGCAGGGGGTTTGGGAATGAGCAGTTTTTC
CDR3 protein: CARGRGFGNEQFF

D gene: TRBD2
clone size: once
J gene: TRBJ2-3
V gene: TRBV5-1
CDR3 DNA: TGCGCCAGTAGCTTCCACCACGTACTAGCGGGAGAGGGGACAGATACGCAGTATTTT
CDR3 protein: CASSFHHVLAGEGTDTQYF

D gene: -
clone size: -
J gene: TRBJ2-2
V gene: TRBV29-1
CDR3 DNA: TGCAGTGTAAAACAGGGGACTGGGGAGCTGTTTTTT
CDR3 protein: CSVKQGTGELFF

D gene: -
clone size: -
J gene: TRBJ2-1
V gene: TRBV4-2
CDR3 DNA: TGTGCCAACAGCCAGGAGTCGTTAGGGTATGAGCAGTTCTTC
CDR3 protein: CANSQESLGYEQFF

D gene: TRBD1
clone size: once
J gene: TRBJ2-3
V gene: TRBV7-8
CDR3 DNA: TGTGCCAGCAGCCCCGACAGGGCGTATACACAGTATTTT
CDR3 protein: CASSPDRAYTQYF

D gene: -
clone size: once
J gene: TRBJ2-2
V gene: TRBV10-2
CDR3 DNA: TGCGTCAGCCGTGGAGGGGAATTAGCGTACACCTGGGGGCTGTTTTTT
CDR3 protein: CVSRGGELAYTWGLFF

D gene: -
clone size: -
J gene: TRBJ2-2
V gene: TRBV4-1
CDR3 DNA: TGCGCCAGCAACAGCAGCAGGGCCTATACCGGTGAACTGTTTTTT
CDR3 protein: CASNSSRAYTGELFF

D gene: -
clone size: many
J gene: TRBJ1-1
V gene: TRBV28
CDR3 DNA: TGTGCCAGCAGCTCAAAGGAGAAAGCTTTCTTT
CDR3 protein: CASSSKEKAFF

D gene: -
clone size: many
J gene: TRBJ2-3
V gene: TRBV5-1
CDR3 DNA: TGCGCCAGCAGCTTGGCGGGGGTGGATACGCAGTATTTT
CDR3 protein: CASSLAGVDTQYF

D gene: TRBD1
clone size: -
J gene: TRBJ2-3
V gene: TRBV6-1
CDR3 DNA: TGTGCCAGCAGTGACAGGGGGTATGTAGATACGCAGTATTTT
CDR3 protein: CASSDRGYVDTQYF

D gene: TRBD1
clone size: -
J gene: TRBJ2-7
V gene: TRBV12-3/TRBV12-4
CDR3 DNA: TGTACCAGCAGCACCTCCCGGACAGGGCCGAAGCCGTACTTC
CDR3 protein: CTSSTSRTGPKPYF

D gene: -
clone size: -
J gene: TRBJ2-1
V gene: TRBV4-1
CDR3 DNA: TGCGCCAGCAGCCATGATGATACGGGACACGACTCCTACAATGGGCAGTTCTTC
CDR3 protein: CASSHDDTGHDSYNGQFF

D gene: TRBD1
clone size: -
J gene: TRBJ1-2
V gene: TRBV6-5
CDR3 DNA: TGTACCAGCAGTTACGGTCTGGGACAGGGCTCTCATGGTTACACCTTC
CDR3 protein: CTSSYGLGQGSHGYTF